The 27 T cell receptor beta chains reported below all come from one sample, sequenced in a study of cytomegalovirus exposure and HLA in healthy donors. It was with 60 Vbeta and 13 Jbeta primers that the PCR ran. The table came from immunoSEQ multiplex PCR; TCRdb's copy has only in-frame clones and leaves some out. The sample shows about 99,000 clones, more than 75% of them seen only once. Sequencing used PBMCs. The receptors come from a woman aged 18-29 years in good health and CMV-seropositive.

DNA for the CDR3: TGTGCCAGCAGTTTGGGGGGACAGAAACCCTACGAGCAGTACTTC. Encoded protein: CASSLGGQKPYEQYF. The V call is TRBV28, the J call TRBJ2-7, with a weak D call TRBD1 (7 bases). The germline V gene encodes CDR1 MDHEN and CDR2 SYDVKM. The germline V and J ends were trimmed by 3 bases and 2 bases, with 14 bases remaining between them. The CDR3 length is 15 residues.

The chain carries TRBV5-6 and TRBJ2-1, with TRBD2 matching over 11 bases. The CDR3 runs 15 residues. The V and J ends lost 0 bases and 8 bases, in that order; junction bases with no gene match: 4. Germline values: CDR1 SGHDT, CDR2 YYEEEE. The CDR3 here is CASSLVSSGGHEQFF. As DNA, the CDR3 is TGTGCCAGCAGCTTGGTATCTAGCGGGGGGCATGAGCAGTTCTTC. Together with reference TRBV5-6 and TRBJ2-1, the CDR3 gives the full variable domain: DAGVTQSPTHLIKTRGQQVTLRCSPKSGHDTVSWYQQALGQGPQFIFQYYEEEERQRGNFPDRFSGHQFPNYSSELNVNALLLGDSALYLCASSLVSSGGHEQFFGPGTRLTVL.

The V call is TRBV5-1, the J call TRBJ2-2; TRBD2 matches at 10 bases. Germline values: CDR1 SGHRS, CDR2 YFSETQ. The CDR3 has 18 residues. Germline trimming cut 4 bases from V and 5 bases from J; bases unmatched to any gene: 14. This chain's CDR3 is CASSIRPSGGFQTGELFF. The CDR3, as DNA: TGCGCCAGCAGCATTCGCCCTAGCGGGGGCTTTCAGACCGGGGAGCTGTTTTTT. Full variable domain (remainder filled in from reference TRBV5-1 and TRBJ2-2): KAGVTQTPRYLIKTRGQQVTLSCSPISGHRSVSWYQQTPGQGLQFLFEYFSETQRNKGNFPGRFSGRQFSNSRSEMNVSTLELGDSALYLCASSIRPSGGFQTGELFFGEGSRLTVL.

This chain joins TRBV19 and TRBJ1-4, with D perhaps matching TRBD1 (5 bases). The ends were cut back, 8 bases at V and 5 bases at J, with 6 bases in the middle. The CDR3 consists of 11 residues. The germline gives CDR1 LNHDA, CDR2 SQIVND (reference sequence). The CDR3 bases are TGTGCCAGTCAGGGAAATGAAAAACTGTTTTTT. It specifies CASQGNEKLFF.

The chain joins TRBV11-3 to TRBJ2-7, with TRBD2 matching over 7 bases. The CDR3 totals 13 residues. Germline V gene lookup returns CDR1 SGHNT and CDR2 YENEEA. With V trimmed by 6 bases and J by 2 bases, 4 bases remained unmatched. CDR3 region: CASSGGVPYEQYF. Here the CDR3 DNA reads TGTGCCAGCAGTGGGGGGGTCCCCTACGAGCAGTACTTC. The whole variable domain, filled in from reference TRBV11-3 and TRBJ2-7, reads EAGVVQSPRYKIIEKKQPVAFWCNPISGHNTLYWYLQNLGQGPELLIRYENEEAVDDSQLPKDRFSAERLKGVDSTLKIQPAELGDSAVYLCASSGGVPYEQYFGPGTRLTVT.

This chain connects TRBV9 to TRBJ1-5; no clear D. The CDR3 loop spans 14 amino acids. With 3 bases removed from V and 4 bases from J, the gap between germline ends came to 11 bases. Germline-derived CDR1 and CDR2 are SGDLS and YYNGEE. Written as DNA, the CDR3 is TGTGCCAGCAGCGCCGGTCTGCCAAATCAGCCCCAGCATTTT. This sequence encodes CASSAGLPNQPQHF.

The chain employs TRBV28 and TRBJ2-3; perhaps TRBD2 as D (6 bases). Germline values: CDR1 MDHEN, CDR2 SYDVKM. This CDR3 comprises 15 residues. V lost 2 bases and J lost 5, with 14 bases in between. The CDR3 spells CASSLNYGRGDTQYF. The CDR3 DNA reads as TGTGCCAGCAGTTTAAATTACGGGCGGGGAGATACGCAGTATTTT. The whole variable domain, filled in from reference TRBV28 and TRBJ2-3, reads DVKVTQSSRYLVKRTGEKVFLECVQDMDHENMFWYRQDPGLGLRLIYFSYDVKMKEKGDIPEGYSVSREKKERFSLILESASTNQTSMYLCASSLNYGRGDTQYFGPGTRLTVL.

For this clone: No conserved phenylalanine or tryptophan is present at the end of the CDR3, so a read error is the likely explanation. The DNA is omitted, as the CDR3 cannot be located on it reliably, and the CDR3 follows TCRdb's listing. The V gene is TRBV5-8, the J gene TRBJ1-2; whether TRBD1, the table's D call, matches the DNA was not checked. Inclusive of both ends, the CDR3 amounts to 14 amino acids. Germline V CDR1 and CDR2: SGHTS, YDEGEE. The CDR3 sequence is CASIGQGAYYGYTV.

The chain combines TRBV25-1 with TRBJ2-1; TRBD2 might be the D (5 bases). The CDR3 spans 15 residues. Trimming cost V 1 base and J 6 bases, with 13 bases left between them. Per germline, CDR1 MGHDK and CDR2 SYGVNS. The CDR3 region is CASSESYLGVNEQFF. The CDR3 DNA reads TGTGCCAGCAGTGAATCCTATCTGGGAGTCAATGAGCAGTTCTTC. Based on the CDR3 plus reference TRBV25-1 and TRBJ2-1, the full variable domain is EADIYQTPRYLVIGTGKKITLECSQTMGHDKMYWYQQDPGMELHLIHYSYGVNSTEKGDLSSESTVSRIRTEHFPLTLESARPSHTSQYLCASSESYLGVNEQFFGPGTRLTVL.

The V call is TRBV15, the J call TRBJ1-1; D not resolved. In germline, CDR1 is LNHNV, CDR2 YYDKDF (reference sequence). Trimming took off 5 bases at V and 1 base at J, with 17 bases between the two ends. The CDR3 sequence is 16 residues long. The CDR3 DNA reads TGTGCCACCAGCCCCATGATGAGGTTTCGGAACACTGAAGCTTTCTTT. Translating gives CATSPMMRFRNTEAFF. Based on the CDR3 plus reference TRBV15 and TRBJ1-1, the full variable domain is DAMVIQNPRYQVTQFGKPVTLSCSQTLNHNVMYWYQQKSSQAPKLLFHYYDKDFNNEADTPDNFQSRRPNTSFCFLDIRSPGLGDTAMYLCATSPMMRFRNTEAFFGQGTRLTVV.

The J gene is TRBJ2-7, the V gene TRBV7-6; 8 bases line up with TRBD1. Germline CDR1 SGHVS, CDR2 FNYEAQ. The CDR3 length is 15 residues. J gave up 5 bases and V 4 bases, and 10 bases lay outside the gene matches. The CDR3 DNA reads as TGTGCCAGCAGCTCCCGACAGGGGACGGCGGACGAGCAGTACTTC. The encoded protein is CASSSRQGTADEQYF.

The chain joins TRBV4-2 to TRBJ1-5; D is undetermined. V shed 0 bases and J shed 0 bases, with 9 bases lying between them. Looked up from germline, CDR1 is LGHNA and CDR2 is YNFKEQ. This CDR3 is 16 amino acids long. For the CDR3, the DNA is TGTGCCAGCAGCCAAGAGTCAGCGCATAGCAATCAGCCCCAGCATTTT. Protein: CASSQESAHSNQPQHF.

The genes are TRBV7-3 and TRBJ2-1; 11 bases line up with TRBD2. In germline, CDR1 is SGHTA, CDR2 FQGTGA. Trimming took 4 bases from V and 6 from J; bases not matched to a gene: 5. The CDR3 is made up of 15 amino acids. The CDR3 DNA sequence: TGTGCCAGCAGCTGGACTAGCGGGCCCTCCAATGAGCAGTTCTTC. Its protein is CASSWTSGPSNEQFF.

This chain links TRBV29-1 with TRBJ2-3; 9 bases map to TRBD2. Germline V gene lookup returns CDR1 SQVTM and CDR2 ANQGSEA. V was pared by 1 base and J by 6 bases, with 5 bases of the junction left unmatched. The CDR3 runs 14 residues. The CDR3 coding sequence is TGCAGCGTTGAAGGTGGCGGGAGGGCTGATACGCAGTATTTT. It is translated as CSVEGGGRADTQYF.

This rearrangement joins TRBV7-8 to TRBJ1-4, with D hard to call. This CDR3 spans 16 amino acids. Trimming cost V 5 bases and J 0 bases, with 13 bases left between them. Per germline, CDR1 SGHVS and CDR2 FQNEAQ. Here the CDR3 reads CASSRVEAATNEKLFF. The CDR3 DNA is TGTGCCAGCAGCCGAGTAGAGGCTGCAACTAATGAAAAACTGTTTTTT.

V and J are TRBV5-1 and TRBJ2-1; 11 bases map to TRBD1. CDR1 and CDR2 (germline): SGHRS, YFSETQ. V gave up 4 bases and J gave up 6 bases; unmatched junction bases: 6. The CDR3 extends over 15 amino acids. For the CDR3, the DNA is TGCGCCAGCAGCGCCGAAGGGACAGGGGGCAATGAGCAGTTCTTC. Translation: CASSAEGTGGNEQFF.

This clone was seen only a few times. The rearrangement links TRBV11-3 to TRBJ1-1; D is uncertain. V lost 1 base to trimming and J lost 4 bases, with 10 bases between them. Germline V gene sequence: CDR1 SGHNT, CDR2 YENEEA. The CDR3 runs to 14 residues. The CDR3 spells CASSLGGTGTEAFF. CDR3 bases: TGTGCCAGCAGCTTAGGAGGAACGGGCACTGAAGCTTTCTTT.

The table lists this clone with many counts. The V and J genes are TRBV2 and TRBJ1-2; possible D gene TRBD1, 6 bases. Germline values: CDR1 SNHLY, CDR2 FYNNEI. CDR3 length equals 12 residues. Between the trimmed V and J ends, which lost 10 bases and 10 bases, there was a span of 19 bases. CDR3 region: CATVRTVGDYTF. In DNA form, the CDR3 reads TGTGCCACAGTCCGGACAGTGGGTGACTACACCTTC. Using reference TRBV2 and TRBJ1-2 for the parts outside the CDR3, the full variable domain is EPEVTQTPSHQVTQMGQEVILRCVPISNHLYFYWYRQILGQKVEFLVSFYNNEISEKSEIFDDQFSVERPDGSNFTLKIRSTKLEDSAMYFCATVRTVGDYTFGSGTRLTVV.

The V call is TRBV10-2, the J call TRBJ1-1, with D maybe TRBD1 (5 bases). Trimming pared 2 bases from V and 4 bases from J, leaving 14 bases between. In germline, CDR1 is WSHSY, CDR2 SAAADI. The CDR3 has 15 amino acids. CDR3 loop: CASSEEEGAFTEAFF. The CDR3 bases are TGCGCCAGCAGTGAGGAGGAAGGGGCCTTCACTGAAGCTTTCTTT.

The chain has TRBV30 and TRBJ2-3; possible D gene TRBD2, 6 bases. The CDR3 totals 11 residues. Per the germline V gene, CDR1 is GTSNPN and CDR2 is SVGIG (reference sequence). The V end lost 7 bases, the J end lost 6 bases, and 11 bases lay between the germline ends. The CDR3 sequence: CALTRVDTQYF. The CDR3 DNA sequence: TGTGCCTTGACTAGGGTGGATACGCAGTATTTT.

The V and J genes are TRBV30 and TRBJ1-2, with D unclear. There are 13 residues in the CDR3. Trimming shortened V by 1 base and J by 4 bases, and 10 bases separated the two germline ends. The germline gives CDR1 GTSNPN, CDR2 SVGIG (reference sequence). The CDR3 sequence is CAWSGHYSYGYTF. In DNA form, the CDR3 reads TGTGCCTGGAGTGGTCACTATTCCTATGGCTACACCTTC. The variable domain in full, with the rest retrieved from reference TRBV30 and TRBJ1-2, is SQTIHQWPATLVQPVGSPLSLECTVEGTSNPNLYWYRQAAGRGLQLLFYSVGIGQISSEVPQNLSASRPQDRQFILSSKKLLLSDSGFYLCAWSGHYSYGYTFGSGTRLTVV.

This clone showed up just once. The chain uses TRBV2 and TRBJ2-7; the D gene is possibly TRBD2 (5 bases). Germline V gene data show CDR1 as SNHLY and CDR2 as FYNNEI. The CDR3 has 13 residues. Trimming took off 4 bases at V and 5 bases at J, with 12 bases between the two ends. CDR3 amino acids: CASSGLNLNEQYF. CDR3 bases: TGTGCCAGCAGTGGACTAAACCTCAACGAGCAGTACTTC.

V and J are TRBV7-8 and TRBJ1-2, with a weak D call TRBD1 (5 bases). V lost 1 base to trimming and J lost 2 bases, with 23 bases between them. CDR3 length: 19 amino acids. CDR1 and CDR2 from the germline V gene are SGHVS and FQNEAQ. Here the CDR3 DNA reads TGTGCCAGCAGCTTAGTGAGGTTGACAGCCAGCGGGGAGAACTATGGCTACACCTTC. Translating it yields CASSLVRLTASGENYGYTF.

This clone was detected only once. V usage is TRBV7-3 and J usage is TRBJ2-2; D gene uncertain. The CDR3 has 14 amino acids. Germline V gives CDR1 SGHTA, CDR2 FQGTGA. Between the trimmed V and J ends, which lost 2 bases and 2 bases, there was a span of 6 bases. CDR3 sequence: CASSLALNTGELFF. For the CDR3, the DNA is TGTGCCAGCAGCTTAGCCCTAAACACCGGGGAGCTGTTTTTT.

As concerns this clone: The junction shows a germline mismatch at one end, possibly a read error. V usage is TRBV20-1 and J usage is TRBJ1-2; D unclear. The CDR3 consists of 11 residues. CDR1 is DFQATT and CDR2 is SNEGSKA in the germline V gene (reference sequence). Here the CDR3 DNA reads TGCAGCGCTAAACAGTGGGATGGCTACACCTTC. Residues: CSAKQWDGYTF.

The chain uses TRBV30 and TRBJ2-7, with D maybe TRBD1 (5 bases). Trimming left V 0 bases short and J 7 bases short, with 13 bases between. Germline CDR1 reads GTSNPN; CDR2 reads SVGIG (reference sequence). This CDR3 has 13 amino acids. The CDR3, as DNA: TGTGCCTGGAGTGTATGGGGCAGAGGAGAGCAGTACTTC. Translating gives CAWSVWGRGEQYF.

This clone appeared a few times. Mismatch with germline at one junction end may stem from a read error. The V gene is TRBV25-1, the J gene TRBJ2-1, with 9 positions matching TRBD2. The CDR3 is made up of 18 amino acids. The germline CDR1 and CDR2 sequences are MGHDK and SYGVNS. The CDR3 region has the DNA TGTGCCAGTACGCGATACAATGAGGCTAGCGGGGATCTCAATGACCAGTTCTTC. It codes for CASTRYNEASGDLNDQFF.